This T cell receptor beta chain appears in the sequencing data of a study of shared clonotypes between healthy human individuals. TCRdb's copy holds only in-frame clones and misses some; the assay was immunoSEQ multiplex PCR. In the table there are around 1.4 million clones, 97% to 99% of which are singletons. Study-level findings and limits: Generation probability values for non-shared clonotypes were lower than those for clonotypes shared by all four donors.

Germline V gives CDR1 MNHEY, CDR2 SMNVEV (reference sequence). V shed 6 bases, J shed 7 bases, and the junction held 9 bases outside the gene matches. The CDR3 spans 15 residues. Turning to this clone: The target antigen is unknown.

Material for sequencing was naive CD4+ T cells sorted from blood. Subset indicated: CD45RA+ positively selected. V usage is TRBV27 and J usage is TRBJ2-1, with TRBD2 matching 10 bases. The TCR was taken from a man aged 25 to 40 in good health. The CDR3 here is CASSPPSGSRNEQFF. The CDR3 coding sequence is TGTGCCAGCAGCCCCCCTAGCGGGAGTCGGAATGAGCAGTTCTTC.